Presented here are 27 T cell receptor beta chains from one specimen sequenced in a study of T cells in Graves' hyperthyroidism and ophthalmopathy. RNA transcripts were the template for amplifying TCR beta CDR3 regions. The HTBI primer set drove a first-round RT-PCR of the TCR CDR3. TCRdb reanalysed the multiplex PCR reads using MiXCR and keeps one entry per CDR3 protein. Altogether about 530,000 distinct CDR3 sequences are present, roughly 15% being singletons, with the ten largest covering roughly a sixth. Sequenced input: blood. The receptors derive from a woman younger than 30 with Graves' ophthalmopathy.

This clonotype showed up many times. The V gene is TRBV6-5, the J gene TRBJ1-2, with a weak D call TRBD1 (5 bases). The CDR3 covers 14 residues. Germline CDR1 reads MNHEY; CDR2 reads SVGAGI. Trimming took 0 bases from V and 4 from J, leaving 9 bases between them. Here the CDR3 reads CASSYSGGGYGYTF. The CDR3, as DNA: TGTGCCAGCAGTTACTCCGGGGGTGGCTATGGCTACACCTTC.

About this clonotype: A much bigger clone sits one base away, suggesting this may be a read error. The chain employs TRBV6-2 or TRBV6-3 and TRBJ2-3; 9 bases are a match to TRBD2. The germline gives CDR1 MNHEY, CDR2 SVGEGT. With 6 bases clipped from V and 1 base from J, the junction kept 2 bases outside the gene matches. This CDR3 contains 14 residues. CDR3 nucleotides: TGTGCCAGCAGAGCTAGCGGGGGCACAGATACGCAGTATTTT. This translates into CASRASGGTDTQYF.

Only a few counts were recorded for this clonotype. The chain carries TRBV7-2 and TRBJ1-1; D not resolved. With 5 bases removed from V and 0 bases from J, the gap between germline ends came to 10 bases. The CDR3 consists of 14 residues. Germline V gene lookup returns CDR1 SGHTA and CDR2 FQGNSA. The CDR3 DNA reads as TGTGCCAGCAGCCAAACCGACTTGAACACTGAAGCTTTCTTT. It is translated as CASSQTDLNTEAFF.

This clonotype was counted many times. This chain links TRBV28 with TRBJ2-7; 11 bases are a match to TRBD2. This CDR3 is built from 19 residues. Germline CDR1 MDHEN, CDR2 SYDVKM. Trimming took 3 bases from V and 4 from J; bases not matched to a gene: 17. CDR3 sequence reads: CASSFPGQWLAGGPYEQYF. In nucleotides, the CDR3 is TGTGCCAGCAGTTTTCCCGGACAATGGTTAGCGGGAGGGCCATACGAGCAGTACTTC.

V and J are TRBV19 and TRBJ2-7; weak D call: TRBD2 (6 bases). The germline gives CDR1 LNHDA, CDR2 SQIVND (reference sequence). The CDR3 has 14 residues. Between the trimmed V and J ends, which lost 3 bases and 0 bases, there was a span of 9 bases. The CDR3 is CASSIGGSSYEQYF. The CDR3 coding sequence is TGTGCCAGTAGTATCGGAGGGAGCTCCTACGAGCAGTACTTC.

Many counts were recorded for this clonotype. The chain carries TRBV18 and TRBJ2-3, with D uncertain. The germline V gene has CDR1 KGHSH and CDR2 LQKENI. With 0 bases removed from V and 2 bases from J, the gap between germline ends came to 3 bases. CDR3 size: 13 residues. CDR3 protein: CASSPPLTDTQYF. Here the CDR3 DNA reads TGTGCCAGCTCACCACCTCTCACAGATACGCAGTATTTT.

The V call is TRBV11-2, the J call TRBJ2-7, with D perhaps matching TRBD2 (7 bases). CDR3 length: 13 amino acids. Trimming removed 3 bases at V and 7 bases at J, with 13 bases between. Germline-derived CDR1 and CDR2 are SGHAT and FQNNGV. The CDR3 protein is CASSFSGGWEQYF. CDR3 DNA sequence: TGTGCCAGCAGCTTTTCGGGGGGCTGGGAGCAGTACTTC.

This clonotype has a handful of counts. The chain recombines TRBV3-1 with TRBJ2-7; D is perhaps TRBD2 (6 bases). The CDR3 is 14 amino acids. Germline V gene data show CDR1 as LGHDT and CDR2 as YNNKEL (reference sequence). V lost 7 bases, J lost 1 base, and 14 bases lay in between. The CDR3 loop reads CASTPLSGSYEQYF. DNA for the CDR3: TGTGCCAGCACCCCCCTTAGCGGATCCTACGAGCAGTACTTC.

This clonotype was counted only a few times. The chain uses TRBV19 and TRBJ1-5, with a tentative D call TRBD1 (6 bases). Germline-derived CDR1 and CDR2 are LNHDA and SQIVND (reference sequence). The CDR3 has 14 residues. Trimming cost V 5 bases and J 2 bases, with 10 bases left between them. The DNA for the CDR3 is TGTGCCAGTAGTGAACAGGGACGCAATCAGCCCCAGCATTTT. Translating gives CASSEQGRNQPQHF.

This clonotype came up many times. The rearrangement joins TRBV12-3 or TRBV12-4 to TRBJ1-1, with D unclear. Trimming cost V 3 bases and J 4 bases, with 12 bases left between them. CDR3 size: 14 residues. DNA for the CDR3: TGTGCCAGCAGTTTGCGCCAAAAACTCACTGAAGCTTTCTTT. Its protein is CASSLRQKLTEAFF.

The rearrangement joins TRBV28 to TRBJ2-4, with 11 positions matching TRBD1. Germline values: CDR1 MDHEN, CDR2 SYDVKM. The ends lost 3 bases at V and 2 bases at J; junction bases unmatched: 12. The CDR3 spans 19 residues. The CDR3 here is CASSLIGWTGGAPKNIQYF. As DNA, the CDR3 is TGTGCCAGCAGTTTGATTGGGTGGACAGGGGGCGCCCCCAAAAACATTCAGTACTTC.

This clonotype has just a few counts. The J gene is TRBJ2-6, the V gene TRBV30; perhaps TRBD2 as D (6 bases). This CDR3 contains 15 residues. CDR1 and CDR2 (germline): GTSNPN, SVGIG (reference sequence). The V end was cut by 0 bases, the J end by 4 bases, with 10 bases between. CDR3 residues: CAWSVGGYGANVLTF. The CDR3 nucleotides are TGTGCCTGGAGTGTGGGGGGATACGGGGCCAACGTCCTGACTTTC. The variable domain in full, completed from reference TRBV30 and TRBJ2-6, reads SQTIHQWPATLVQPVGSPLSLECTVEGTSNPNLYWYRQAAGRGLQLLFYSVGIGQISSEVPQNLSASRPQDRQFILSSKKLLLSDSGFYLCAWSVGGYGANVLTFGAGSRLTVL.

This clonotype showed up many times. The genes are TRBV12-3 or TRBV12-4 and TRBJ1-5; D unclear. The CDR3 spans 14 residues. The V end was cut by 6 bases, the J end by 6 bases, with 15 bases between. The CDR3 DNA follows: TGTGCCAGCAGCTCCGGCTCGGGCAGTCAGCCCCAGCATTTT. It specifies CASSSGSGSQPQHF.

In its sample, this clonotype was seen many times. One junction end does not reproduce the germline sequence, and a read error may be involved. The chain is built from TRBV5-1 and TRBJ2-5; D may be TRBD1 (6 bases). The CDR3 is made up of 13 amino acids. Germline-derived CDR1 and CDR2 are SGHRS and YFSETQ. The DNA of the CDR3 is TGTGCCAGCAGTTTAGGGGGTCAAGAGACCCAGTACTTC. Protein sequence: CASSLGGQETQYF.

This clonotype was seen ten or more times. This sequence joins TRBV5-1 and TRBJ1-1; D is possibly TRBD1 (6 bases). Trimming removed 0 bases from V and 1 base from J, with 10 bases in between. This CDR3 has 15 amino acids. CDR1 is SGHRS, CDR2 YFSETQ, per germline. The CDR3 sequence is CASSLEGGKNTEAFF. The CDR3 region has the DNA TGCGCCAGCAGCTTGGAAGGGGGGAAGAACACTGAAGCTTTCTTT.

This clonotype showed up many times. The chain employs TRBV6-2 or TRBV6-3 and TRBJ2-1, with 7 bases identical to TRBD2. The CDR3 loop spans 17 amino acids. V lost 6 bases, J lost 8 bases, and 19 bases stayed unmatched. Germline V gene data show CDR1 as MNHEY and CDR2 as SVGEGT. The CDR3 is CASRTDARGDMRDEQFF. The DNA of the CDR3 is TGTGCCAGCAGAACCGACGCCCGGGGGGATATGAGGGATGAGCAGTTCTTC.

This clonotype was seen ten or more times. This sequence joins TRBV6-2 or TRBV6-3 and TRBJ2-3; 7 bases agree with TRBD1. CDR1 is MNHEY and CDR2 is SVGEGT in the germline V gene. J was trimmed by 5 bases and V by 3 bases; bases with no gene match: 8. This CDR3 is built from 15 residues. The CDR3 region is CASSYPDRAGDTQYF. CDR3 DNA sequence: TGTGCCAGCAGTTATCCCGACAGGGCAGGAGATACGCAGTATTTT.

CDR3: CASSRDRGSETFF. The CDR3 DNA follows: TGTGCCAGCAGCCGCGACAGGGGATCAGAAACTTTCTTT. V is TRBV6-1 and J is TRBJ1-1; 8 bases align to TRBD1. Germline trimming cut 6 bases from V and 12 bases from J; bases unmatched to any gene: 12. The CDR3 runs to 13 residues. Germline V gene sequence: CDR1 MNHNS, CDR2 SASEGT.

This clonotype was observed a few times. The chain is built from TRBV11-2 and TRBJ2-4, with 11 bases lining up with TRBD2. The CDR3 is 20 amino acids. The germline V gene has CDR1 SGHAT and CDR2 FQNNGV. The trim removed 4 bases at V and 1 base at J, leaving 15 bases unmatched. The CDR3 protein is CASSSYPSGGTPWAKNIQYF. The CDR3 bases are TGTGCCAGCAGCTCGTACCCTAGCGGGGGGACCCCCTGGGCCAAAAACATTCAGTACTTC.

This clonotype has at least ten counts. This chain joins TRBV20-1 and TRBJ2-1; 7 nucleotides agree with TRBD2. V lost 5 bases, J lost 3 bases, and 7 bases stayed unmatched. This CDR3 spans 14 amino acids. Germline lookup yields CDR1 DFQATT and CDR2 SNEGSKA (reference sequence). The CDR3 sequence is CSAPVKRDYNEQFF. CDR3 in DNA: TGCAGTGCTCCAGTAAAGCGGGACTACAATGAGCAGTTCTTC.

The rearrangement links TRBV30 to TRBJ2-3, with 8 bases matching TRBD2. J lost 4 bases, V lost 2 bases, and 8 bases had no gene match. Germline V gene sequence: CDR1 GTSNPN, CDR2 SVGIG (reference sequence). CDR3 length: 15 amino acids. CDR3: CAWSLWREAPDTQYF. The CDR3 region has the DNA TGTGCCTGGAGTCTTTGGCGGGAGGCCCCAGATACGCAGTATTTT.

This rearrangement joins TRBV30 to TRBJ1-3; D remains ambiguous. Germline CDR1 and CDR2: GTSNPN and SVGIG (reference sequence). This CDR3 contains 14 residues. Trimming stripped 2 bases from V and 2 bases from J, with 10 bases between. The CDR3 reads CAWSSGVAGNTIYF. In nucleotides, the CDR3 is TGTGCCTGGAGTTCCGGAGTTGCTGGAAACACCATATATTTT.

This clonotype has at least ten counts. The J gene is TRBJ2-3, the V gene TRBV11-3, with 8 bases aligning to TRBD2. This CDR3 contains 14 residues. Per germline, CDR1 SGHNT and CDR2 YENEEA. The J segment lost 6 bases and the V segment lost 5 bases, leaving 7 bases of the junction unmatched. The CDR3 DNA is TGTGCCAGCAGCCCGGGACTAGACGGTGATACGCAGTATTTT. Translated, it gives CASSPGLDGDTQYF.

This clonotype was seen more than once but under ten times. The rearrangement joins TRBV7-9 to TRBJ2-2; D gene ambiguous. The V and J ends lost 2 bases and 7 bases respectively, with 11 bases between them. The CDR3 is 14 amino acids. Germline loops: CDR1 SEHNR, CDR2 FQNEAQ (reference sequence). The CDR3, as DNA: TGTGCCAGCAGCTTATCGGGCGGTCTCGGGGAGCTGTTTTTT. Protein sequence: CASSLSGGLGELFF.

This clonotype was seen more than once but under ten times. The chain is built from TRBV4-1 and TRBJ1-3; possible D gene TRBD1, 5 bases. V was trimmed by 0 bases and J by 2 bases, leaving 14 bases between them. The CDR3 is 17 amino acids. Looked up from germline, CDR1 is MGHRA and CDR2 is YSYEKL. Here the CDR3 reads CASSQEGRQRAGNTIYF. In DNA form, the CDR3 reads TGCGCCAGCAGCCAAGAAGGGCGACAGAGGGCTGGAAACACCATATATTTT.

This clonotype was counted a few times. The V gene is TRBV19, the J gene TRBJ2-2; D might be TRBD1 (6 bases). V was pared by 4 bases and J by 5 bases, with 17 bases between. The CDR3 is 16 residues long. From germline, CDR1 is LNHDA and CDR2 SQIVND (reference sequence). DNA for the CDR3: TGTGCCAGTAGTAGGGGGACACGTGCCGGGACCGGGGAGCTGTTTTTT. Its protein product is CASSRGTRAGTGELFF.

The chain joins TRBV6-5 to TRBJ2-1, with TRBD2 identical over 8 bases. V was pared by 8 bases and J by 5 bases, with 20 bases of the junction left unmatched. The CDR3 has 18 residues. Germline CDR1 and CDR2: MNHEY and SVGAGI. The chain's CDR3 is CASGWGSIYSGDHNEQFF. The CDR3 DNA reads TGTGCCAGCGGTTGGGGATCGATCTATAGCGGGGATCACAATGAGCAGTTCTTC.